One T cell receptor (beta chain) is described in this entry. Its matching antigen is unknown. Sorted-subset replicate PCRs used about 200 ng of genomic DNA. This amount corresponded to 25,000 to 30,000 T cell genomes. Authors' analysis steps: Filtering differed because ImmunoSEQ produced junction-only sequences that carried no quality scores. Sequenced by immunoSEQ multiplex PCR; TCRdb stores in-frame clones only, minus some. D and trimming were read from the DNA, whereas the V and J calls and clone size are those reported in that table. The sample lists fewer than 3 million clones, 85% to 95% occurring once. V lost 3 bases, J lost 13 bases, and 13 bases lay in between. Germline values: CDR1 SNHLY, CDR2 FYNNEI. The CDR3 runs 11 residues. This entry comes from a study of shared clonotypes between healthy human individuals. Splitting the CD4+ cells yielded a CD45RA+ naive subset and a CD45RA-negative memory subset.

General observations from the study: Unshared clonotypes carried lower generation probabilities than those common to all four donors.

Sequencing used naive CD4+ T cells from PBMCs. Subset described: CD45RA+ positively selected. This receptor was taken from a man between 18 and 35 years old in good health. Some clones in this sample may be carry-over from other donors' samples. The chain uses TRBV2 and TRBJ2-7; a weak D match, TRBD2 (6 bases). CDR3 DNA: TGTGCCAGCAGTGATCTTTCCGGGACTTACTTC. It is translated as CASSDLSGTYF.